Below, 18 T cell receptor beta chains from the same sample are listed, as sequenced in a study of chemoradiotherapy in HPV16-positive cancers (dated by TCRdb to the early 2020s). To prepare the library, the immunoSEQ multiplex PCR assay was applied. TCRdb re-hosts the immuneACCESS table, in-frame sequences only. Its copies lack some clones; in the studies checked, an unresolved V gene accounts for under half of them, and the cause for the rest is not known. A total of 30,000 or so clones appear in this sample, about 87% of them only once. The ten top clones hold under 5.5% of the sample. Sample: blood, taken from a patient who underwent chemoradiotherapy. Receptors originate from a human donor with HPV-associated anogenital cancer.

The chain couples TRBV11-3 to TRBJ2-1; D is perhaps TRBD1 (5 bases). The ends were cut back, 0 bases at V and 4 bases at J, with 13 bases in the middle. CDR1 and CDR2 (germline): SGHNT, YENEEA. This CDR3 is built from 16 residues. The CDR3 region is CASSLEGQNPYNEQFF. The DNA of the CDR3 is TGTGCCAGCAGCTTAGAGGGGCAAAACCCTTACAATGAGCAGTTCTTC.

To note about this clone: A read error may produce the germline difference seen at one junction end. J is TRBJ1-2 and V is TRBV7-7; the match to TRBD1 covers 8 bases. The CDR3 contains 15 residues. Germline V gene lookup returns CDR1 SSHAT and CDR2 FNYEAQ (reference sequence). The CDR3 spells CASSSSDRADYGYTF. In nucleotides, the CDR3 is TGTGCTAGCAGCTCATCGGACAGGGCGGACTATGGCTACACCTTC.

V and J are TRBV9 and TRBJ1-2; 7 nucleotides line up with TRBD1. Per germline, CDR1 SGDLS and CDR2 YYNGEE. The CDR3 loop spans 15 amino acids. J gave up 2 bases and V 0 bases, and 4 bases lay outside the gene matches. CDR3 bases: TGTGCCAGCAGCGTAGATCCAGGGGGGAACTATGGCTACACCTTC. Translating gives CASSVDPGGNYGYTF.

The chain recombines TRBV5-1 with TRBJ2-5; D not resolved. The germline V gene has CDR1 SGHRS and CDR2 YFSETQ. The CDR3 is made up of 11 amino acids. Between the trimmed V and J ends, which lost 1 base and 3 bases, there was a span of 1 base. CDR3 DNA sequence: TGCGCCAGCAGCTTGAAAGAGACCCAGTACTTC. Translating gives CASSLKETQYF. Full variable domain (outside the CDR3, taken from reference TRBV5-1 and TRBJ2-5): KAGVTQTPRYLIKTRGQQVTLSCSPISGHRSVSWYQQTPGQGLQFLFEYFSETQRNKGNFPGRFSGRQFSNSRSEMNVSTLELGDSALYLCASSLKETQYFGPGTRLLVL.

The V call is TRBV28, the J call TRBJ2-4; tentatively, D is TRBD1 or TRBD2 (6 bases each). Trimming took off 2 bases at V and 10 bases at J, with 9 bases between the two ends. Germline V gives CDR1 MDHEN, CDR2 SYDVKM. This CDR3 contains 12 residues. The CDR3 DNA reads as TGTGCCAGCAGTTTACAGGGGAGGATTCAGTACTTC. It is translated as CASSLQGRIQYF.

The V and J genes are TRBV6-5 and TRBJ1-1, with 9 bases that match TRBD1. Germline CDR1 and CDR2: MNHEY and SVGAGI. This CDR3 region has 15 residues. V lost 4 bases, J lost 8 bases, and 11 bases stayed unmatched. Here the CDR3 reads CASSLMTGGVSEAFF. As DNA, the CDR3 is TGTGCCAGCAGTTTAATGACAGGGGGAGTTTCAGAAGCTTTCTTT.

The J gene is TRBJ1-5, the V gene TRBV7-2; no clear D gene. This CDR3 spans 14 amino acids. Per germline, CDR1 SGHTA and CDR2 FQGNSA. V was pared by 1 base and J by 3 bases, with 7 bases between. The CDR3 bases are TGTGCCAGCAGCTTAGGACGGAACAATCAGCCCCAGCATTTT. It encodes CASSLGRNNQPQHF.

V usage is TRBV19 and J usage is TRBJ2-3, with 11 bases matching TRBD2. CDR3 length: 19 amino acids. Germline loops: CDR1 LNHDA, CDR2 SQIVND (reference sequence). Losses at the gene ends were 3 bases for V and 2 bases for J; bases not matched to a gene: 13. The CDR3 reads CASSIRLAGSWGDTDTQYF. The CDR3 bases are TGTGCCAGTAGTATCAGACTAGCGGGGAGTTGGGGGGACACAGATACGCAGTATTTT.

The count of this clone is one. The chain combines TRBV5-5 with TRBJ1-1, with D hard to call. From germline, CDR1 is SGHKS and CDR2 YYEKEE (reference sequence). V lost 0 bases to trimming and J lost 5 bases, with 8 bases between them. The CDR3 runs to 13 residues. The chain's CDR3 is CASSLDPSTEAFF. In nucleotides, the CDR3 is TGTGCCAGCAGCTTGGACCCTTCTACTGAAGCTTTCTTT.

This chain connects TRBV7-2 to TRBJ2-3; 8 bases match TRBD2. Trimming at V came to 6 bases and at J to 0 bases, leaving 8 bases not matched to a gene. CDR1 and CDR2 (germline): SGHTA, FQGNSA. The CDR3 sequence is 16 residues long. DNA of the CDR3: TGTGCCAGCAGTTATACTAGCGGTAGCAGCACAGATACGCAGTATTTT. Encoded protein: CASSYTSGSSTDTQYF.

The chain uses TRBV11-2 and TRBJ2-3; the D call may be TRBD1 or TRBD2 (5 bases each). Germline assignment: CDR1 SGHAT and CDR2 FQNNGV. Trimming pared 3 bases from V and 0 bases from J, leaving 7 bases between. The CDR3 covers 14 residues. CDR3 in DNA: TGTGCCAGCAGCTTCGGGGCAAGCACAGATACGCAGTATTTT. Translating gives CASSFGASTDTQYF. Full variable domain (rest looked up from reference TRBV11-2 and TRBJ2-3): EAGVAQSPRYKIIEKRQSVAFWCNPISGHATLYWYQQILGQGPKLLIQFQNNGVVDDSQLPKDRFSAERLKGVDSTLKIQPAKLEDSAVYLCASSFGASTDTQYFGPGTRLTVL.

In nucleotides, the CDR3 is TGTGCCAGCTCACCATCTGGGACAAGGGCTAATGAAAAACTGTTTTTT. The encoded protein is CASSPSGTRANEKLFF. The V and J genes are TRBV18 and TRBJ1-4; weak D call: TRBD1 (6 bases). V gave up 2 bases and J gave up 3 bases, with 13 bases separating them. CDR1 KGHSH and CDR2 LQKENI come from the germline V gene. The CDR3 runs 16 residues.

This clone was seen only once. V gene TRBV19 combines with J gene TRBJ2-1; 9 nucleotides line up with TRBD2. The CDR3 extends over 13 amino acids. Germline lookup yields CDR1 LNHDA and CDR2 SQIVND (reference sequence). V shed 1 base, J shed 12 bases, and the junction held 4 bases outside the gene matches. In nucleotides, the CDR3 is TGTGCCAGTAGTATAGTTGCTAGCGGGGTGCAGTTCTTC. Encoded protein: CASSIVASGVQFF.

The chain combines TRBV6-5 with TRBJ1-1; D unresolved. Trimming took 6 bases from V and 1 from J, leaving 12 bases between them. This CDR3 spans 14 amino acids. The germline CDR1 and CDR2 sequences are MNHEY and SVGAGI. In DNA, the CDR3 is TGTGCCAGCAGGCGAGAGGCGGGGAACACTGAAGCTTTCTTT. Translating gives CASRREAGNTEAFF.

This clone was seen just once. The CDR3 reads CASSEGRGANVLTF. CDR3 sequence (DNA): TGTGCCAGCAGTGAGGGCAGGGGTGCCAACGTCCTGACTTTC. The V and J genes are TRBV2 and TRBJ2-6; a weak D match, TRBD1 (6 bases). CDR1 is SNHLY and CDR2 is FYNNEI in the germline V gene. The CDR3 is made up of 14 amino acids. The germline V and J ends were trimmed by 3 bases and 7 bases, with 10 bases remaining between them.

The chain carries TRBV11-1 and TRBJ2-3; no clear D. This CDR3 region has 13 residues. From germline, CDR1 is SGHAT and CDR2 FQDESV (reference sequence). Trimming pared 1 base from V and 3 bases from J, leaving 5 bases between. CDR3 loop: CASSLEPTDTQYF. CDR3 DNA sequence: TGTGCCAGCAGCTTAGAGCCAACAGATACGCAGTATTTT.

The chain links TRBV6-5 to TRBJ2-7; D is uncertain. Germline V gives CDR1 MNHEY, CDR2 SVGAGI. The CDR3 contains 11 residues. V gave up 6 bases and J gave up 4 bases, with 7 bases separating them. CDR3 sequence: CASRYKYEQYF. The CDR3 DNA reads TGTGCCAGCAGGTACAAATACGAGCAGTACTTC.

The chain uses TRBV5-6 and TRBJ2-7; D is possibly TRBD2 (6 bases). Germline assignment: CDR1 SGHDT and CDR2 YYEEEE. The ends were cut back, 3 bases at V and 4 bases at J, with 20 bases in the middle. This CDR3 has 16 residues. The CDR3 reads CASSSPLERGLYEQYF. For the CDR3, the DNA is TGTGCCAGCAGCTCGCCTTTAGAGAGGGGACTTTACGAGCAGTACTTC.